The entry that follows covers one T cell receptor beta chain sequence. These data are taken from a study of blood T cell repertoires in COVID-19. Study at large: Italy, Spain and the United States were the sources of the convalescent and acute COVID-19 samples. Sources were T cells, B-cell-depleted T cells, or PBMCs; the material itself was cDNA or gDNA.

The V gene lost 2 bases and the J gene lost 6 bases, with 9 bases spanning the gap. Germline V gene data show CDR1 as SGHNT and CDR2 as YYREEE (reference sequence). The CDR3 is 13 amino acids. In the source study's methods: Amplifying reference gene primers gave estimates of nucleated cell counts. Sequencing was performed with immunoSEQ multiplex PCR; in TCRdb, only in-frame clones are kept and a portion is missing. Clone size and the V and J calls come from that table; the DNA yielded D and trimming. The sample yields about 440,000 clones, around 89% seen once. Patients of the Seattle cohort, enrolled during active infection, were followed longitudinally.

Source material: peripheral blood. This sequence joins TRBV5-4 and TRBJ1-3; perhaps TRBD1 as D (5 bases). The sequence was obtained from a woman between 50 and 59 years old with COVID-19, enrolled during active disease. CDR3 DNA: TGTGCCAGCAGCTTTACAGGCGAAAACACCATATATTTT. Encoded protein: CASSFTGENTIYF.